A selection of T cell receptor beta chains follows, all from one sample in a study of T cell changes during pregnancy in multiple sclerosis. Some clones are missing from TCRdb's copy, which holds only in-frame ones; the method was immunoSEQ multiplex PCR. The sample holds 39,000 or so clones, around 91% seen once. Sequences were derived from CD8+ T cells from peripheral blood mononuclear cells, sampled in the first trimester of pregnancy. The source is a female donor with multiple sclerosis, enrolled in a pregnancy study. CDR3s include the opening cysteine and the closing phenylalanine or tryptophan. The D gene is left open where the match is weak. Expanded clones get a size class; other rows say once, few or many, or leave the size out.

d_gene	v_gene	j_gene	abundance	CDR3aa	CDR3nt
.	TRBV7-8	TRBJ1-3	.	CASSSRSSGNTIYF	TGTGCCAGCAGCAGTCGTAGCTCTGGAAACACCATATATTTT
TRBD1	TRBV6-5	TRBJ2-3	.	CASSKGQAIPDTQYF	TGTGCCAGCAGCAAGGGACAGGCGATACCAGATACGCAGTATTTT
.	TRBV9	TRBJ2-1	.	CASSVGGTPRGNEQFF	TGTGCCAGCAGCGTAGGCGGCACACCTCGGGGCAATGAGCAGTTCTTC
.	TRBV6-4	TRBJ1-5	.	CASRGRRGVGGGNQPQHF	TGTGCCAGCAGGGGCCGGCGGGGGGTTGGAGGGGGCAATCAGCCCCAGCATTTT
TRBD2	TRBV7-9	TRBJ2-6	.	CASLGAISGRDAGANVLTF	TGTGCCAGCCTTGGCGCGATTAGCGGGAGGGATGCTGGGGCCAACGTCCTGACTTTC
.	TRBV10-3	TRBJ2-1	once	CAISDAGASGLYNEQFF	TGTGCCATCAGTGATGCGGGGGCTAGCGGATTATACAATGAGCAGTTCTTC
.	TRBV4-2	TRBJ2-7	.	CASSQDNAGSPSYEQYF	TGTGCCAGCAGCCAAGATAACGCCGGGAGCCCTTCCTACGAGCAGTACTTC
.	TRBV9	TRBJ1-4	.	CASSVGQGRTNEKLFF	TGTGCCAGCAGCGTAGGGCAGGGCCGAACTAATGAAAAACTGTTTTTT
.	TRBV6-5	TRBJ1-1	.	CASSYQGLNTEAFF	TGTGCCAGCAGTTACCAGGGGTTGAACACTGAAGCTTTCTTT
.	TRBV5-6	TRBJ1-5	.	CASSLGDQPQHF	TGTGCCAGCAGCTTAGGGGATCAGCCCCAGCATTTT
.	TRBV27	TRBJ2-7	.	CASSLGTRVGEQYF	TGTGCCAGCAGTTTAGGGACAAGGGTTGGCGAGCAGTACTTC
TRBD1	TRBV19	TRBJ2-7	.	CASSLGQGAAYEQYF	TGTGCCAGTAGTCTGGGACAGGGGGCAGCGTACGAGCAGTACTTC
.	TRBV27	TRBJ2-1	.	CASSLSAGDTYNEQFF	TGTGCCAGCAGTTTATCCGCAGGGGACACCTACAATGAGCAGTTCTTC
TRBD1	TRBV7-6	TRBJ2-7	.	CASSSSTGTVPYEQYF	TGTGCCAGCAGCTCAAGTACCGGGACAGTCCCCTACGAGCAGTACTTC
.	TRBV5-5	TRBJ2-1	.	CASSLPSYNEQFF	TGTGCCAGCAGCCTCCCCTCCTACAATGAGCAGTTCTTC
TRBD1	TRBV10-1	TRBJ1-2	.	CASSGDDRDGYGYTF	TGCGCCAGCAGTGGGGACGACAGGGATGGCTATGGCTACACCTTC
.	TRBV4-3	TRBJ1-5	.	CASSPEEGYEPQHF	TGCGCCAGCAGCCCCGAGGAGGGGTATGAGCCCCAGCATTTT
.	TRBV5-4	TRBJ1-1	.	CASSLTGSAEAFF	TGTGCCAGCAGCTTGACCGGGAGCGCTGAAGCTTTCTTT
.	TRBV7-9	TRBJ1-5	.	CASSSEKQGPGGNQPQHF	TGTGCCAGCAGCTCCGAAAAGCAGGGCCCGGGGGGCAATCAGCCCCAGCATTTT
TRBD1	TRBV5-1	TRBJ1-4	.	CASRTEGAEKLFF	TGCGCCAGCAGGACGGAGGGGGCCGAAAAACTGTTTTTT
.	TRBV9	TRBJ1-1	once	CASSVATTNTEAFF	TGTGCCAGCAGCGTAGCTACCACGAACACTGAAGCTTTCTTT
TRBD2	TRBV11-2	TRBJ2-3	.	CASSSAHLAGGLNTQYF	TGTGCCAGCAGCTCCGCCCACCTAGCGGGGGGCCTAAATACGCAGTATTTT
TRBD1	TRBV27	TRBJ1-1	once	CASSFTGGRANTEAFF	TGTGCCAGCAGTTTCACAGGGGGCCGGGCGAACACTGAAGCTTTCTTT
TRBD2	TRBV7-3	TRBJ2-3	.	CASAGGGTTDTQYF	TGTGCCAGTGCTGGCGGGGGGACCACAGATACGCAGTATTTT
TRBD2	TRBV6-4	TRBJ2-3	.	CASSAGTSSDTQYF	TGTGCCAGCAGTGCCGGGACTAGTTCAGATACGCAGTATTTT
TRBD1	TRBV6-6	TRBJ2-5	.	CASMRQGFQETQYF	TGTGCCAGCATGCGACAGGGCTTTCAAGAGACCCAGTACTTC
.	TRBV5-6	TRBJ1-3	.	CASSLWDNRRNTIYF	TGTGCCAGCAGCCTTTGGGACAATAGACGGAACACCATATATTTT
.	TRBV28	TRBJ2-7	.	CASSLPVRGSPYEQYF	TGTGCCAGCAGTCTCCCGGTCAGGGGTAGTCCCTACGAGCAGTACTTC
TRBD1	TRBV7-6	TRBJ1-1	.	CASSFKQGGRLAFF	TGTGCCAGCAGCTTCAAACAGGGGGGGCGTCTGGCTTTCTTT
TRBD1	TRBV7-9	TRBJ1-5	.	CASSEQGGNQPQHF	TGTGCCAGCAGCGAACAGGGGGGGAATCAGCCCCAGCATTTT
TRBD2	TRBV19	TRBJ2-7	.	CASTPSGLAAYEQYF	TGTGCCAGTACCCCTTCGGGACTAGCGGCCTACGAGCAGTACTTC
.	TRBV11-3	TRBJ2-3	.	CASSLREAYTDTQYF	TGTGCCAGCAGCTTACGAGAGGCCTACACAGATACGCAGTATTTT
.	TRBV19	TRBJ2-7	.	CASSIRIWGVRDEQYF	TGTGCCAGTAGTATTCGCATCTGGGGGGTTAGGGACGAGCAGTACTTC
TRBD1	TRBV19	TRBJ2-1	.	CASSSGQGNEQFF	TGTGCCAGTAGCTCCGGACAGGGCAATGAGCAGTTCTTC
.	TRBV9	TRBJ1-2	.	CASNPKVQGTYYGYTF	TGTGCCAGCAACCCTAAGGTGCAGGGGACCTACTATGGCTACACCTTC
TRBD2	TRBV13	TRBJ2-7	.	CASSVGTSGRLGQYF	TGTGCCAGCAGCGTCGGGACTAGCGGGAGATTGGGGCAGTACTTC
TRBD1	TRBV6-1	TRBJ1-2	.	CASSGTGGFDYGYTF	TGTGCCAGCAGTGGCACAGGGGGTTTCGACTATGGCTACACCTTC
.	TRBV7-9	TRBJ1-1	once	CASSKGGIRSPPADTEAFF	TGTGCCAGCAGCAAAGGAGGGATCAGGTCCCCACCGGCGGACACTGAAGCTTTCTTT
.	TRBV7-9	TRBJ1-4	.	CASSLGGGEKLFF	TGTGCCAGCAGCTTAGGGGGGGGTGAAAAACTGTTTTTT
.	TRBV5-4	TRBJ1-2	.	CASSEQGKDGYTF	TGTGCCAGCAGCGAACAGGGAAAAGATGGCTACACCTTC
.	TRBV25-1	TRBJ1-1	.	CASSESTGKGNTEAFF	TGTGCCAGCAGTGAGTCTACAGGGAAGGGCAACACTGAAGCTTTCTTT
TRBD1	TRBV13	TRBJ2-7	few	CASSSPGQGNEQYF	TGTGCCAGCAGCTCGCCGGGACAGGGAAACGAGCAGTACTTC
.	TRBV4-3	TRBJ1-1	.	CASSQDLPGLNTEAFF	TGCGCCAGCAGCCAAGACCTTCCAGGCCTGAACACTGAAGCTTTCTTT
.	TRBV5-6	TRBJ1-1	.	CASTIDGRGTEAFF	TGTGCCAGCACCATTGACGGCCGAGGGACTGAAGCTTTCTTT
TRBD1	TRBV7-8	TRBJ2-1	.	CASSLAGDSLYNEQFF	TGTGCCAGCAGCTTAGCCGGGGACAGCCTCTACAATGAGCAGTTCTTC
.	TRBV4-3	TRBJ2-7	.	CASSQDSGYEQYF	TGCGCCAGCAGCCAAGATTCGGGCTACGAGCAGTACTTC
TRBD1	TRBV5-5	TRBJ2-3	.	CASSSIAAGGLADTQYF	TGTGCCAGCAGCTCGATAGCAGCAGGGGGCTTGGCAGATACGCAGTATTTT
TRBD2	TRBV9	TRBJ2-5	.	CASSYSGGGRETQYF	TGTGCCAGCAGCTATTCGGGAGGGGGACGAGAGACCCAGTACTTC
.	TRBV6-6	TRBJ2-1	.	CASSPTNRNEQFF	TGTGCCAGCAGTCCTACGAACAGGAATGAGCAGTTCTTC
TRBD1	TRBV4-3	TRBJ2-7	.	CASSQDRQGASYEQYF	TGCGCCAGCAGCCAAGATAGGCAGGGGGCATCCTACGAGCAGTACTTC
.	TRBV27	TRBJ2-7	.	CASSSQGSPYEQYF	TGTGCCAGCAGTTCGCAGGGGTCCCCCTACGAGCAGTACTTC
.	TRBV4-3	TRBJ1-6	.	CASSQGQENSPLHF	TGCGCCAGCAGCCAAGGACAGGAGAATTCACCCCTCCACTTT
TRBD1	TRBV29-1	TRBJ1-2	once	CSVAVSGTGTDGYTF	TGCAGCGTTGCCGTTAGTGGGACAGGGACGGATGGCTACACCTTC
.	TRBV10-3	TRBJ1-1	.	CAISEEQGWNTEAFF	TGTGCCATCAGTGAGGAACAGGGTTGGAACACTGAAGCTTTCTTT